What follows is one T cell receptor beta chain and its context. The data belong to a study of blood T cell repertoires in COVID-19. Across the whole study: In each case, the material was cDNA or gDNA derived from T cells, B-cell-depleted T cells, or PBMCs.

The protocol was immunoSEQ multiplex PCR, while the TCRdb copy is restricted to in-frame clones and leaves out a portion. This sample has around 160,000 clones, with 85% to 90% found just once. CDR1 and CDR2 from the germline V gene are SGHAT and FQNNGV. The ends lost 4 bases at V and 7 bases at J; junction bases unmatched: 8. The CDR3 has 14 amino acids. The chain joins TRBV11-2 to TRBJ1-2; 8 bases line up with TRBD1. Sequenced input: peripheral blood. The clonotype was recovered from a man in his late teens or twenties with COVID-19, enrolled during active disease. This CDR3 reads CASSSWKTGGGYTF. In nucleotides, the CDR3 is TGTGCCAGCAGCTCCTGGAAAACAGGGGGTGGCTACACCTTC.